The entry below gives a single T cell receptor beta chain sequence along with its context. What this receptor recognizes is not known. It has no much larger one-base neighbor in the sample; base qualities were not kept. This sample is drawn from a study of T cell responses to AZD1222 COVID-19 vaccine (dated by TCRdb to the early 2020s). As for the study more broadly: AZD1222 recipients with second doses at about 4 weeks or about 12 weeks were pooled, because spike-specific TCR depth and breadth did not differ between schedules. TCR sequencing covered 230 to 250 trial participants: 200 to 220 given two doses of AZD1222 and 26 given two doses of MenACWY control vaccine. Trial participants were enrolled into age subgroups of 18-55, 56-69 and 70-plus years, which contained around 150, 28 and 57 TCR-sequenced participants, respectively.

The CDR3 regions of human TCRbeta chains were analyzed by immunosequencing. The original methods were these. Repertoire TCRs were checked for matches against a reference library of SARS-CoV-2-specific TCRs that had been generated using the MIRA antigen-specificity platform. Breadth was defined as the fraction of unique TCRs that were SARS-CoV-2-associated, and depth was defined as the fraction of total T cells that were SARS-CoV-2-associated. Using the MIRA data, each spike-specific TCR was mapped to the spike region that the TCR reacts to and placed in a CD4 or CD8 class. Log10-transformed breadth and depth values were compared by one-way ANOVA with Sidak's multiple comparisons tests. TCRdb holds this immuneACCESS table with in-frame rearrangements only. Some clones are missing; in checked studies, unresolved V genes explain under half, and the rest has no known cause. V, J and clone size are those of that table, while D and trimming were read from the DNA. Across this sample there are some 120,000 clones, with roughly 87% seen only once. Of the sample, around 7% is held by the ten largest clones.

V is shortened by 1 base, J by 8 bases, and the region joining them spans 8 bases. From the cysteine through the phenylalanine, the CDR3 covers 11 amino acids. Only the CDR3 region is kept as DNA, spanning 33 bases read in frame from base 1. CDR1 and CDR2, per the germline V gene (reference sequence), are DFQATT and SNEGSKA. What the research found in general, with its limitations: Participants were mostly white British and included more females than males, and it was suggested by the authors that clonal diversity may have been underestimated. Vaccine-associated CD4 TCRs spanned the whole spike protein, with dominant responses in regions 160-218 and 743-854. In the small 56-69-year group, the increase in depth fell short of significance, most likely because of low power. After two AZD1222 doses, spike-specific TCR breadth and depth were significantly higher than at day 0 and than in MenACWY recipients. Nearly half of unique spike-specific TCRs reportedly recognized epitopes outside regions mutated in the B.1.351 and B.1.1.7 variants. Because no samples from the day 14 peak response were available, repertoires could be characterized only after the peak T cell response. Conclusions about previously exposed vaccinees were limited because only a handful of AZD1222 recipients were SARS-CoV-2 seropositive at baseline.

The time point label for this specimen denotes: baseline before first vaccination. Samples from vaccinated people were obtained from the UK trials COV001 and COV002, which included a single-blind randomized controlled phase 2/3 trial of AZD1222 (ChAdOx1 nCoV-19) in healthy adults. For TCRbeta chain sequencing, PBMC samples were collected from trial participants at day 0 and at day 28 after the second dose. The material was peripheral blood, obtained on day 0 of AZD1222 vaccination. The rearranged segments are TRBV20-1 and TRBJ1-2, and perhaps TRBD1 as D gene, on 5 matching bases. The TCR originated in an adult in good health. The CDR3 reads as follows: CSARAGTGYTF. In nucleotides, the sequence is TGCAGTGCTAGAGCAGGGACCGGCTACACCTTC.